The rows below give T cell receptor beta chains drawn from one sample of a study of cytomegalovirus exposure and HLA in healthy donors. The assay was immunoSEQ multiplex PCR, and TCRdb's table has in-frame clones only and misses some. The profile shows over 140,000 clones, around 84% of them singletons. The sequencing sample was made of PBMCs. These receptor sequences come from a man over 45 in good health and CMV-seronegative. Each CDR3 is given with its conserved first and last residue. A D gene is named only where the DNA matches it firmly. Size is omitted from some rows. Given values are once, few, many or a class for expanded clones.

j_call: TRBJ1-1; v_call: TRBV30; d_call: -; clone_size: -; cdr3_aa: CAWSVGVQNTEAFF; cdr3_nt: TGTGCCTGGAGTGTAGGGGTACAGAACACTGAAGCTTTCTTT
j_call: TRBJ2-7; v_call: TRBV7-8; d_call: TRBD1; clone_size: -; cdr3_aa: CASSLEGQGAYEQYF; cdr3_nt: TGTGCCAGCAGCTTAGAAGGACAGGGAGCCTACGAGCAGTACTTC
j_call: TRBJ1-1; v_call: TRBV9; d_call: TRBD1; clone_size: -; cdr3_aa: CASSVEGASNTEAFF; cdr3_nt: TGTGCCAGCAGCGTAGAGGGGGCCTCGAACACTGAAGCTTTCTTT
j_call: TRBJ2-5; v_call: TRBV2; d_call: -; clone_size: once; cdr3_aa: CASSETGPGHF; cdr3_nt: TGTGCCAGCAGTGAAACAGGGCCCGGCCACTTC
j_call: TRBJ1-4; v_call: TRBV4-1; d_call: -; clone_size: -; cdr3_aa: CASSQAGMSDEKLFF; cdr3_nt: TGCGCCAGCAGCCAAGCAGGGATGAGTGATGAAAAACTGTTTTTT
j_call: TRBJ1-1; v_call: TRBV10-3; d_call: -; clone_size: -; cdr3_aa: CAISESRVLNTEAFF; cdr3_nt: TGTGCCATCAGTGAGTCTCGAGTCCTGAACACTGAAGCTTTCTTT
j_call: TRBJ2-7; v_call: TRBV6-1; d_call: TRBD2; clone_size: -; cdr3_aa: CATLHRLAGVHEQYF; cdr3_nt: TGTGCCACTCTACATCGACTAGCGGGAGTGCACGAGCAGTACTTC
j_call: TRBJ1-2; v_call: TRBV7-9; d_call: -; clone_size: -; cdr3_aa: CASSPPQDLSGMKGYTF; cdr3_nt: TGTGCCAGCAGTCCCCCCCAAGATTTATCGGGGATGAAGGGCTACACCTTC
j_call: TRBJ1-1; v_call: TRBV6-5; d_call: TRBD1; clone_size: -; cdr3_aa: CASSARQGAEAFF; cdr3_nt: TGTGCCAGCAGCGCCAGACAGGGCGCTGAAGCTTTCTTT
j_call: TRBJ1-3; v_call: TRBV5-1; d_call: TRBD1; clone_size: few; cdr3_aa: CASSPVTGSQDTIYF; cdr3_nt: TGCGCCAGCAGCCCAGTGACAGGGAGCCAGGACACCATATATTTT
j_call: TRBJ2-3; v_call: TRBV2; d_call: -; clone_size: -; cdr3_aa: CASSPTDTQYF; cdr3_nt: TGTGCCAGCAGTCCCACTGATACGCAGTATTTT